These 18 T cell receptor beta chains came from one sample sequenced in a study of T cells in Graves' hyperthyroidism and ophthalmopathy. Template material for amplifying TCR beta CDR3 regions consisted of RNA transcripts. HTBI primers were the set used in a first-round RT-PCR of the TCR CDR3. Using its own MiXCR run on the multiplex PCR reads, TCRdb lists one record per CDR3 protein. The sample shows approximately 400,000 distinct CDR3 sequences, approximately 14% of them seen only once. The sequenced sample consisted of blood. Every receptor here comes from a young woman with Graves' hyperthyroidism.

This clonotype was counted between two and nine times. This could be a read error, since a much larger clone is one nucleotide away. The chain carries TRBV2 and TRBJ1-1, with D perhaps TRBD1 (6 bases). The CDR3 covers 14 residues. In germline, CDR1 is SNHLY, CDR2 FYNNEI. The CDR3 reads CASSSRGGSPEASF. Here the CDR3 DNA reads TGTGCCAGCAGTTCCAGGGGAGGATCCCCTGAAGCTTCCTTT.

In its sample, this clonotype was seen a few times. V usage is TRBV14 and J usage is TRBJ2-5; D remains ambiguous. V lost 4 bases to trimming and J lost 5 bases, with 14 bases between them. CDR3 length equals 14 residues. Germline V gene data show CDR1 as SGHDN and CDR2 as FVKESK. The CDR3 region is CASSRDSLRETQYF. The CDR3 bases are TGTGCCAGCAGCCGGGATTCCCTGCGGGAGACCCAGTACTTC.

V is TRBV20-1 and J is TRBJ1-5, with D perhaps TRBD1 (6 bases). Deletions cut 0 bases from V and 4 bases from J, with 10 bases between. The CDR3 length is 14 residues. The germline CDR1 and CDR2 sequences are DFQATT and SNEGSKA (reference sequence). In DNA, the CDR3 is TGCAGTGCTAGAGATATCAGGGGTAATCAGCCCCAGCATTTT. Its translation is CSARDIRGNQPQHF.

This clonotype was recorded many times. This chain uses TRBV6-1 with TRBJ1-3; D is uncertain. CDR3 length: 16 residues. V was pared by 2 bases and J by 0 bases, with 11 bases between. Looked up from germline, CDR1 is MNHNS and CDR2 is SASEGT. The CDR3 protein is CASSENPAGSGNTIYF. The CDR3 region has the DNA TGTGCCAGCAGTGAAAACCCAGCCGGCTCTGGAAACACCATATATTTT.

J is TRBJ2-7 and V is TRBV7-2; 13 nucleotides line up with TRBD2. Germline V CDR1 and CDR2: SGHTA, FQGNSA. The CDR3 has 17 amino acids. The V segment lost 2 bases and the J segment 7 bases; nucleotides outside the gene matches: 11. DNA of the CDR3: TGTGCCAGCAGCTTAAATCCCGGACTAGCGGGAGCGTGGGAGCAGTACTTC. Protein product: CASSLNPGLAGAWEQYF.

This clonotype appeared many times. The chain couples TRBV19 to TRBJ1-1; TRBD1 is a possible D gene (6 bases). CDR1 is LNHDA and CDR2 is SQIVND in the germline V gene (reference sequence). There are 13 residues in the CDR3. Trimming cost V 8 bases and J 3 bases, with 13 bases left between them. The CDR3 reads CASRGGLYTEAFF. DNA of the CDR3: TGTGCCAGTCGCGGGGGCCTGTACACTGAAGCTTTCTTT. The whole variable domain, filled in from reference TRBV19 and TRBJ1-1, reads DGGITQSPKYLFRKEGQNVTLSCEQNLNHDAMYWYRQDPGQGLRLIYYSQIVNDFQKGDIAEGYSVSREKKESFPLTVTSAQKNPTAFYLCASRGGLYTEAFFGQGTRLTVV.

In this sample, this clonotype turned up many times. The gene calls are TRBV12-3 or TRBV12-4 and TRBJ2-1; D may be TRBD1 or TRBD2 (5 bases each). The CDR3 totals 14 residues. Trimming took off 6 bases at V and 6 bases at J, with 15 bases between the two ends. CDR3: CASSPYKGSNEQFF. CDR3 nucleotide sequence: TGTGCCAGCAGCCCATACAAGGGGAGCAATGAGCAGTTCTTC.

This clonotype occurred a few times. V usage is TRBV14 and J usage is TRBJ1-2; D is unresolved. Germline-derived CDR1 and CDR2 are SGHDN and FVKESK. V dropped 2 bases and J dropped 6 bases, with 22 bases sitting between them. The CDR3 has 17 residues. DNA for the CDR3: TGTGCCAGCAGCCAAAGTCCATTCGGACCGCGACCTGATGGCTACACCTTC. This sequence encodes CASSQSPFGPRPDGYTF.

This clonotype showed up many times. The rearrangement uses TRBV5-1 and TRBJ2-1, with 9 positions matching TRBD2. The CDR3 loop spans 15 amino acids. CDR1 is SGHRS and CDR2 is YFSETQ in the germline V gene. V lost 4 bases to trimming and J lost 6 bases; unmatched junction nucleotides: 8. The CDR3 region has the DNA TGCGCCAGCAGCCCCAGTGAGCGGGGGGTCAATGAGCAGTTCTTC. This gives the protein CASSPSERGVNEQFF.

This clonotype was seen only a few times. The rearrangement uses TRBV5-6 and TRBJ1-5; D is ambiguous. Germline V gene lookup returns CDR1 SGHDT and CDR2 YYEEEE. The CDR3 sequence is 13 residues long. V was pared by 1 base and J by 7 bases, with 9 bases between. The CDR3 is CASSLSGMQPQHF. The CDR3 coding sequence is TGTGCCAGCAGCTTGTCAGGAATGCAGCCCCAGCATTTT.

This clonotype was seen at least ten times. V and J are TRBV6-1 and TRBJ2-1, with 8 bases aligning to TRBD2. V was pared by 5 bases and J by 4 bases, with 4 bases of the junction left unmatched. The CDR3 covers 14 residues. The germline V gene encodes CDR1 MNHNS and CDR2 SASEGT. In DNA, the CDR3 is TGTGCCAGCAGTAGACTAGCGAAGTACAATGAGCAGTTCTTC. Amino acids: CASSRLAKYNEQFF.

The rearrangement links TRBV5-1 to TRBJ1-4; the D is unclear. Germline CDR1 reads SGHRS; CDR2 reads YFSETQ. Trimming stripped 2 bases from V and 3 bases from J, with 8 bases between. This CDR3 region has 14 residues. CDR3 amino acids: CASSFETSNEKLFF. In DNA, the CDR3 is TGCGCCAGCAGCTTTGAGACCTCTAATGAAAAACTGTTTTTT.

This clonotype was recorded at least ten times. The chain recombines TRBV6-6 with TRBJ1-2, with TRBD1 identical over 7 bases. From germline, CDR1 is MNHNY and CDR2 SVGAGI (reference sequence). After removal of 2 bases from V and 2 bases from J, the junction contained 5 bases not matched to a gene. This CDR3 is 15 amino acids long. CDR3 protein: CASSYATQGNYGYTF. The CDR3 coding sequence is TGTGCCAGCAGTTACGCGACACAGGGGAACTATGGCTACACCTTC.

This clonotype was found a few times. V usage is TRBV19 and J usage is TRBJ1-5; TRBD1 matches at 7 bases. This CDR3 spans 14 amino acids. The germline gives CDR1 LNHDA, CDR2 SQIVND (reference sequence). J was trimmed by 2 bases and V by 4 bases; bases with no gene match: 2. The CDR3 DNA sequence: TGTGCCAGTAGTACCGGACAGGGCAATCAGCCCCAGCATTTT. Its translation is CASSTGQGNQPQHF.

In its sample, this clonotype was seen many times. This sequence joins TRBV7-8 and TRBJ2-5; 8 positions match TRBD2. V shed 3 bases and J 6 bases; nucleotides not matched to a gene: 9. The CDR3 extends over 15 amino acids. The germline CDR1 and CDR2 sequences are SGHVS and FQNEAQ. The CDR3 DNA sequence: TGTGCCAGCAGCTTTAGTGGGACTAGTCCGAAGACCCAGTACTTC. This sequence encodes CASSFSGTSPKTQYF.

This clonotype has ten or more counts. The gene calls are TRBV20-1 and TRBJ1-1, with no clear D. This CDR3 region has 12 residues. CDR1 and CDR2 from the germline V gene are DFQATT and SNEGSKA (reference sequence). V was cut by 1 base and J by 6 bases, with 9 bases left in between. The CDR3 DNA follows: TGCAGTGCTAGAGCCCCTAGAGCTGAAGCTTTCTTT. Protein sequence: CSARAPRAEAFF.

This clonotype was counted at least ten times. V gene TRBV7-9 combines with J gene TRBJ2-1; D is possibly TRBD2 (5 bases). Trimming cost V 1 base and J 9 bases, with 16 bases left between them. The CDR3 consists of 15 residues. The germline gives CDR1 SEHNR, CDR2 FQNEAQ (reference sequence). The chain's CDR3 is CASSLGRRVLPEQFF. CDR3 coding DNA: TGTGCCAGCAGCTTAGGAAGGCGGGTACTTCCTGAGCAGTTCTTC.

This clonotype was found many times. The chain is built from TRBV12-3 or TRBV12-4 and TRBJ2-1, with a tentative D call TRBD1 (7 bases). The CDR3 sequence is 15 residues long. With 7 bases removed from V and 10 bases from J, the gap between germline ends came to 23 bases. The CDR3 region is CASNNDREVTGEQFF. The CDR3 region has the DNA TGTGCCAGCAACAACGACAGGGAGGTTACGGGAGAGCAGTTCTTC.